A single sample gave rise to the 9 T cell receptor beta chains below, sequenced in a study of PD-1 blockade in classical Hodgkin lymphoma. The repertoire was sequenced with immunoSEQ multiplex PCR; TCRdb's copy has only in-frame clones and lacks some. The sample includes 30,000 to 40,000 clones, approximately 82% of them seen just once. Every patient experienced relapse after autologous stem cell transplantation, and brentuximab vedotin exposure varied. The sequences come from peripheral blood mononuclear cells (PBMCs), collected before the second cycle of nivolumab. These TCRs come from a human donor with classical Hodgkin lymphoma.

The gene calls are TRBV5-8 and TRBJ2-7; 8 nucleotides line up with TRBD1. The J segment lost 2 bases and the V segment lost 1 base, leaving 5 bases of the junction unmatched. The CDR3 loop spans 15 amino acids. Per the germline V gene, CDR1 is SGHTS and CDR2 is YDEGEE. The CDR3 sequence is CASSLWTGSPYEQYF. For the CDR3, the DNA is TGTGCCAGCAGCTTGTGGACAGGGAGCCCCTACGAGCAGTACTTC. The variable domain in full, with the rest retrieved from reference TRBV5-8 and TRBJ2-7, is EAGVTQSPTHLIKTRGQQATLRCSPISGHTSVYWYQQALGLGLQFLLWYDEGEERNRGNFPPRFSGRQFPNYSSELNVNALELEDSALYLCASSLWTGSPYEQYFGPGTRLTVT.

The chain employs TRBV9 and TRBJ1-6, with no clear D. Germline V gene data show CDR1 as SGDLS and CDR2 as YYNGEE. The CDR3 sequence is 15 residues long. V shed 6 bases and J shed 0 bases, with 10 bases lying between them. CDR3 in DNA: TGTGCCAGCACTTCAGGAGGCTCCTATAATTCACCCCTCCACTTT. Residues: CASTSGGSYNSPLHF.

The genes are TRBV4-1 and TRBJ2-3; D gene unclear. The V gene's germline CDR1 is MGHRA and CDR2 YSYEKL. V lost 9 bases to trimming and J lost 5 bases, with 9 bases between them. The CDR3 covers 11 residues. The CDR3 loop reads CASTAGDTQYF. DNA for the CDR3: TGCGCCAGTACGGCAGGAGATACGCAGTATTTT.

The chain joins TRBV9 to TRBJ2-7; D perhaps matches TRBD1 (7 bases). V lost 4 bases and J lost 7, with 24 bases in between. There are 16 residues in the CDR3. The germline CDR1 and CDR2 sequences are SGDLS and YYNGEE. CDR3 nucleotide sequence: TGTGCCAGCAGCCTCCTAGGAGGCAGGGGGGCGGCGGAGCAGTACTTC. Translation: CASSLLGGRGAAEQYF.

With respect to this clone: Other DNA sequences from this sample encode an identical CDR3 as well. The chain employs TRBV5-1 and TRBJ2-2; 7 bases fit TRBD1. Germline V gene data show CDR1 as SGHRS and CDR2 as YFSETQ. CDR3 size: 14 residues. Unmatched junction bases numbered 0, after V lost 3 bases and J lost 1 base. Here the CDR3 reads CASSWTGNTGELFF. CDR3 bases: TGCGCCAGCAGCTGGACAGGGAACACCGGGGAGCTGTTTTTT.

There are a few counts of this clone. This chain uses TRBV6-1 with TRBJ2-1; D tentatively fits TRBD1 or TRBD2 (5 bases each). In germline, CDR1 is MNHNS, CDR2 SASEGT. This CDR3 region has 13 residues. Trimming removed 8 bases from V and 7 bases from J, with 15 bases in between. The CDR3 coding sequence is TGTGCCAGCTCTCGGGGCGGGCTGAATGAGCAGTTCTTC. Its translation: CASSRGGLNEQFF.

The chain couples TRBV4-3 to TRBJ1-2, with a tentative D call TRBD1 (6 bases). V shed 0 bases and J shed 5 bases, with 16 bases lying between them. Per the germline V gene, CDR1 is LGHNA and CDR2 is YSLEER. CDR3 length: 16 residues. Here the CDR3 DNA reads TGCGCCAGCAGCCAAGAATGGGGGACAAGCGGATATGGCTACACCTTC. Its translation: CASSQEWGTSGYGYTF.

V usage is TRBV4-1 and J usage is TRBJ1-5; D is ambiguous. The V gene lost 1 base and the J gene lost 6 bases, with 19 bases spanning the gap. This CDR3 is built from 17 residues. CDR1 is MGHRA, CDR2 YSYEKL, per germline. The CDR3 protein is CASSQVWSGSWSQPQHF. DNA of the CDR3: TGCGCCAGCAGCCAAGTATGGTCAGGCTCTTGGAGTCAGCCCCAGCATTTT.

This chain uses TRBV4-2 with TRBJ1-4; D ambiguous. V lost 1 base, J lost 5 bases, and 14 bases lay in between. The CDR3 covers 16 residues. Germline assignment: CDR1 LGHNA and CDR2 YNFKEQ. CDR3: CASSQGSPEGNEKLFF. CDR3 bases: TGTGCCAGCAGCCAAGGAAGCCCGGAAGGGAATGAAAAACTGTTTTTT.